This T cell receptor beta chain was recovered during a study of T-cell memory formation after mild COVID-19. General study points: Clones that contracted clustered mainly in CM and EM if CD4+ and in EMRA if CD8+.

Remarks on this clonotype: The antigen is unknown.

TCRdb reprocessed the 5' RACE reads via MiXCR and lists one record per CDR3 protein. The table includes roughly 370,000 distinct CDR3 sequences, roughly 15% detected once. The CDR3 extends over 14 amino acids. CDR1 and CDR2 (germline): KGHSH, LQKENI. V lost 3 bases, J lost 2 bases, and 8 bases lay in between. Sequencing was carried out using PBMCs or a T cell subset sorted from them (not recorded which). The TCR originated in a man in his late teens or twenties who had mild COVID-19 (a few samples of this study predate the infection). Cell type and time point are not known. The chain joins TRBV18 to TRBJ2-1; perhaps TRBD1 as D (5 bases). The CDR3 here is CASSPRETYNEQFF. The CDR3 DNA reads as TGTGCCAGCTCACCCAGGGAAACCTACAATGAGCAGTTCTTC. Combining the CDR3 with reference TRBV18 and TRBJ2-1 gives the whole variable domain NAGVMQNPRHLVRRRGQEARLRCSPMKGHSHVYWYRQLPEEGLKFMVYLQKENIIDESGMPKERFSAEFPKEGPSILRIQQVVRGDSAAYFCASSPRETYNEQFFGPGTRLTVL.